This is a list of T cell receptor beta chains from one sample in a study of blood T cell repertoires in COVID-19. Using immunoSEQ multiplex PCR, the repertoire was profiled, and TCRdb retains in-frame clones only, with some absent. The data show some 65,000 clones, with 65% to 80% seen just once and around 5.8% held by the top ten. Sequencing input: peripheral blood. Source of these receptors: a woman between 65 and 79 years old with acute or convalescent COVID-19. Both conserved end residues are part of each CDR3. The order of the fields is D gene, CDR3 length, J gene, clone size, V gene, CDR3 DNA, CDR3 protein. D genes are given only for firm matches. Clone size is not always given. Where it is, it says once, few, many or a class for expanded clones.

.	17	TRBJ1-2	.	TRBV4-2	TGTGCCAGCAGCCAAGGATCCGCGGGAGTGCGAGACTATGGCTACACCTTC	CASSQGSAGVRDYGYTF
.	14	TRBJ2-1	.	TRBV6-4	TGTGCCAGCAGTGACGCGGGGGCCCACAATGAGCAGTTCTTC	CASSDAGAHNEQFF
.	14	TRBJ1-3	few	TRBV30	TGTGCCTGGACGGCAGGGAGGTCTGGAAACACCATATATTTT	CAWTAGRSGNTIYF
TRBD2	16	TRBJ2-5	.	TRBV24-1	TGTGCCACCAGTGGCTTCGGGAGGGCCAGTCAAGAGACCCAGTACTTC	CATSGFGRASQETQYF
TRBD2	15	TRBJ2-3	once	TRBV5-4	TGTGCCAGCAGCTTGGAACTAGCGGCAGGAGATACGCAGTATTTT	CASSLELAAGDTQYF
.	15	TRBJ1-3	.	TRBV5-1	TGCGCCAGCAGCTTCGGGTCAGCTGGGGGAAACACCATATATTTT	CASSFGSAGGNTIYF
.	14	TRBJ1-1	.	TRBV10-2	TGCGCCAGCAGTGAGAGCCCCGGACAAACTGAAGCTTTCTTT	CASSESPGQTEAFF
TRBD1	15	TRBJ1-1	.	TRBV7-3	TGTGCCAGCAGCCTTCCAGGACAGGGGGAGACTGAAGCTTTCTTT	CASSLPGQGETEAFF
.	13	TRBJ2-7	few	TRBV19	TGTGCCAGTAGAGAGGACAGTTCCTACGAGCAGTACTTC	CASREDSSYEQYF
.	11	TRBJ1-1	.	TRBV20-1	TGCAGTGCACTACAGGCGGATGAAGCTTTCTTT	CSALQADEAFF
TRBD1	16	TRBJ2-7	.	TRBV11-2	TGTGCCAGCAGCTCAACGGACAGGGCTGCCCCCTACGAGCAGTACTTC	CASSSTDRAAPYEQYF
TRBD2	15	TRBJ2-3	.	TRBV11-1	TGTGCCAGCAGTTACTCGGCGGGGGGGCAAGATACGCAGTATTTT	CASSYSAGGQDTQYF
.	14	TRBJ1-5	.	TRBV9	TGTGCCAGCAGCGTACGGGGGGGACATCAGCCCCAGCATTTT	CASSVRGGHQPQHF
.	14	TRBJ2-5	once	TRBV4-2	TGTGCCAGCAGCCAAGAGGCAGGGCAAGAGACCCAGTACTTC	CASSQEAGQETQYF
.	14	TRBJ1-5	.	TRBV5-6	TGTGCCAGCAGCTCCCGGTATAGCAATCAGCCCCAGCATTTT	CASSSRYSNQPQHF
.	16	TRBJ2-7	.	TRBV4-1	TGCGCCAGCAGCCAAGAAAGCCTCGAGGACACGGGTGAGCAGTACTTC	CASSQESLEDTGEQYF
.	11	TRBJ2-5	.	TRBV5-4	TGTGCCAGCAGCCTTTTGGAGACCCAGTACTTC	CASSLLETQYF
.	16	TRBJ2-3	.	TRBV18	TGTGCCAGCTCACGGGGCCTAGGGAACCCCACAGATACGCAGTATTTT	CASSRGLGNPTDTQYF
.	11	TRBJ2-7	.	TRBV29-1	TGCAGCTCGACTATAACCTACGAGCAGTACTTC	CSSTITYEQYF
TRBD1	15	TRBJ2-7	.	TRBV5-4	TGTGCCAGCAGCCCCGGACAGGGAAAGGCCTACGAGCAGTACTTC	CASSPGQGKAYEQYF